The present T cell receptor (beta chain) was sequenced within a study of technical replicates of blood from a few donors. Assay: immunoSEQ multiplex PCR; the TCRdb copy retains only in-frame clones and omits some. This table has around 30,000 clones, around 94% appearing once. Trimming cost V 4 bases and J 1 base, with 4 bases left between them. Per the germline V gene, CDR1 is GTSNPN and CDR2 is SVGIG (reference sequence). The CDR3 is made up of 11 amino acids. This clone was seen more than once but under ten times. Sequenced sample: PBMCs. This clonotype was obtained from a human donor in good health. Some clones in this sample may be carry-over from other donors' samples. The chain links TRBV30 to TRBJ1-2; D is unclear. Here the CDR3 reads CAWNLNYGYTF. The CDR3 DNA follows: TGTGCCTGGAATCTTAACTATGGCTACACCTTC.